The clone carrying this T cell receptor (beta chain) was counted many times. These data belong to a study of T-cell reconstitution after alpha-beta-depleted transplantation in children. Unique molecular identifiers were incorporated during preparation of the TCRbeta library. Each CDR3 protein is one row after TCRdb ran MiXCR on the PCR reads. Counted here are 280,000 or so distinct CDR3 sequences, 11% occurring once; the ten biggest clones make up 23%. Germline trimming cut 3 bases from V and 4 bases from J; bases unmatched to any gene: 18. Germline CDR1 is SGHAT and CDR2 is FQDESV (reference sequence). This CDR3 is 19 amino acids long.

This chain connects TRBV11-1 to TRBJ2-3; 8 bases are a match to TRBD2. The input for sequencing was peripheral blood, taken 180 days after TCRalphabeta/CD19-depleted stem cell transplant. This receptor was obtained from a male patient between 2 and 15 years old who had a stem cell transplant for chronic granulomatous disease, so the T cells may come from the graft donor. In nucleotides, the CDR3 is TGTGCCAGCAGCTTGCCCAGTAGCGGGGAGCGGGAAAGGGCAGATACGCAGTATTTT. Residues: CASSLPSSGERERADTQYF.